The 31 T cell receptor beta chains in this list originate from one sample, sequenced in a study of cytomegalovirus exposure and HLA in healthy donors. PCR used 60 Vbeta primers and 13 Jbeta primers. Data came from immunoSEQ multiplex PCR; TCRdb stores just in-frame clones and leaves some out. The sample shows tens of thousands of clones, around nine tenths of them seen only once. The specimen was PBMCs. The receptors shown here come from a boy aged 5-17 years in good health and CMV-seronegative.

J is TRBJ2-1 and V is TRBV5-6; D may be TRBD2 (7 bases). The germline V and J ends were trimmed by 5 bases and 0 bases, with 15 bases remaining between them. The CDR3 spans 16 residues. Germline V gene sequence: CDR1 SGHDT, CDR2 YYEEEE. The CDR3 DNA follows: TGTGCCAGCAGTGATACGGGGGGCTCCTCCTACAATGAGCAGTTCTTC. This translates into CASSDTGGSSYNEQFF.

The chain has TRBV19 and TRBJ1-6; D gene ambiguous. Trimming removed 0 bases at V and 9 bases at J, with 18 bases between. CDR1 is LNHDA, CDR2 SQIVND, per germline (reference sequence). The CDR3 consists of 17 residues. CDR3 loop: CASSIDYRGSFFSPLHF. The CDR3 region has the DNA TGTGCCAGTAGTATAGATTATCGCGGGAGCTTCTTTTCACCCCTCCACTTT.

The V gene is TRBV19, the J gene TRBJ2-5, with 7 bases aligning to TRBD1. Germline V gives CDR1 LNHDA, CDR2 SQIVND (reference sequence). After removal of 6 bases from V and 1 base from J, the junction contained 5 bases not matched to a gene. The length of the CDR3 is 14 residues. The CDR3 loop is CASSEGQLQETQYF. CDR3 sequence (DNA): TGTGCCAGTAGCGAGGGACAGCTCCAAGAGACCCAGTACTTC.

The V and J genes are TRBV5-4 and TRBJ2-7; 7 bases are a match to TRBD1. Germline-derived CDR1 and CDR2 are SGHNT and YYREEE (reference sequence). Trimming removed 1 base from V and 0 bases from J; junction bases left unmatched: 1. The CDR3 consists of 14 residues. CDR3 nucleotide sequence: TGTGCCAGCAGCTTGTCAGGGGGCTCCTACGAGCAGTACTTC. It encodes CASSLSGGSYEQYF.

V usage is TRBV5-4 and J usage is TRBJ2-1, with D possibly TRBD1 on 6 matching bases. Trimming took off 5 bases at V and 4 bases at J, with 16 bases between the two ends. The CDR3 totals 15 residues. Germline values: CDR1 SGHNT, CDR2 YYREEE (reference sequence). CDR3 loop: CASRSLTGTYNEQFF. In DNA form, the CDR3 reads TGTGCCAGCAGGTCGCTCACAGGGACGTACAATGAGCAGTTCTTC.

The chain joins TRBV2 to TRBJ1-5; maybe TRBD1 (6 bases). The CDR3 is 14 residues long. Trimming stripped 7 bases from V and 4 bases from J, with 14 bases between. The germline CDR1 and CDR2 sequences are SNHLY and FYNNEI. This CDR3 reads CASTGQRKNQPQHF. As DNA, the CDR3 is TGTGCCAGCACGGGACAACGGAAAAATCAGCCCCAGCATTTT. Using reference TRBV2 and TRBJ1-5 for the parts outside the CDR3, the full variable domain is EPEVTQTPSHQVTQMGQEVILRCVPISNHLYFYWYRQILGQKVEFLVSFYNNEISEKSEIFDDQFSVERPDGSNFTLKIRSTKLEDSAMYFCASTGQRKNQPQHFGDGTRLSIL.

The chain employs TRBV7-2 and TRBJ2-1, with 10 bases matching TRBD2. Trimming removed 2 bases from V and 9 bases from J; junction bases left unmatched: 10. The germline V gene has CDR1 SGHTA and CDR2 FQGNSA. The CDR3 covers 16 residues. CDR3 bases: TGTGCCAGCAGCTTAAATAGCGGGGGGAATTCTCCTGAGCAGTTCTTC. Residues: CASSLNSGGNSPEQFF.

This rearrangement joins TRBV9 to TRBJ2-7; perhaps TRBD1 as D (6 bases). This CDR3 region has 14 residues. Germline V gene data show CDR1 as SGDLS and CDR2 as YYNGEE. The germline V and J ends were trimmed by 1 base and 2 bases, with 10 bases remaining between them. The CDR3 reads CASSVTGKAYEQYF. In DNA, the CDR3 is TGTGCCAGCAGCGTAACAGGGAAAGCCTACGAGCAGTACTTC.

The genes are TRBV5-6 and TRBJ2-7; TRBD2 matches 8 bases. CDR1 and CDR2 from the germline V gene are SGHDT and YYEEEE. CDR3 length: 11 amino acids. V lost 4 bases to trimming and J lost 7 bases; unmatched junction nucleotides: 1. CDR3: CASSRGGEQYF. CDR3 bases: TGTGCCAGCAGCCGGGGGGGGGAGCAGTACTTC.

The chain has TRBV9 and TRBJ2-5, with TRBD2 identical over 13 bases. Germline CDR1 SGDLS, CDR2 YYNGEE. This CDR3 has 16 amino acids. V dropped 2 bases and J dropped 5; count of bases not matched to a gene: 6. DNA for the CDR3: TGTGCCAGCAGCGTTACTAGCGGGGGGGCTCTGGAGACCCAGTACTTC. Amino acid sequence: CASSVTSGGALETQYF.

The chain employs TRBV6-5 and TRBJ2-7, with D uncertain. The CDR3 is 14 amino acids. The V end was cut by 6 bases, the J end by 6 bases, with 18 bases between. The germline V gene encodes CDR1 MNHEY and CDR2 SVGAGI. This chain's CDR3 is CASRRGASAAEQYF. The DNA of the CDR3 is TGTGCCAGCAGACGAGGCGCCTCGGCCGCCGAGCAGTACTTC.

The chain carries TRBV11-2 and TRBJ2-7, with 7 bases lining up with TRBD1. The CDR3 is made up of 14 amino acids. The germline CDR1 and CDR2 sequences are SGHAT and FQNNGV. With V trimmed by 4 bases and J by 3 bases, 6 bases remained unmatched. CDR3 sequence (DNA): TGTGCCAGCAGCTCGCGGGCAGGGGGCTACGAGCAGTACTTC. This codes for CASSSRAGGYEQYF.

This chain uses TRBV15 with TRBJ2-7, with D possibly being TRBD2 (5 bases). Germline V gene lookup returns CDR1 LNHNV and CDR2 YYDKDF (reference sequence). The length of the CDR3 is 13 residues. V was shortened by 3 bases and J by 6 bases, with 12 bases between the two germline ends. CDR3 in DNA: TGTGCCACCAGCAGGATTAGGGCGGGCGAGCAGTACTTC. This gives the protein CATSRIRAGEQYF.

Remarks on this clone: Other DNA sequences from this sample encode an identical CDR3 as well. V usage is TRBV27 and J usage is TRBJ2-7, with 9 bases fitting TRBD1. V trimming: 6 bases; J trimming: 4 bases; junction bases outside the gene matches: 16. CDR3 length: 17 amino acids. The V gene's germline CDR1 is MNHEY and CDR2 SMNVEV (reference sequence). In DNA, the CDR3 is TGTGCCAGCAGCTCTCGTAACATTAGGGACAGGGATTACGAGCAGTACTTC. As protein: CASSSRNIRDRDYEQYF.

The chain uses TRBV19 and TRBJ1-5; no definite D call. The V and J ends lost 1 base and 3 bases respectively, with 10 bases between them. The CDR3 length is 15 residues. The V gene's germline CDR1 is LNHDA and CDR2 SQIVND (reference sequence). The CDR3 sequence: CASSIVSGYNQPQHF. The CDR3 bases are TGTGCCAGTAGTATAGTTTCCGGGTACAATCAGCCCCAGCATTTT.

The gene calls are TRBV4-2 and TRBJ2-5, with TRBD2 matching 13 bases. Germline CDR1 and CDR2: LGHNA and YNFKEQ. This CDR3 region has 15 residues. The V and J ends lost 4 bases and 5 bases, in that order; junction bases with no gene match: 4. The CDR3 sequence is CASSPTSGGAETQYF. Written as DNA, the CDR3 is TGTGCCAGCAGCCCCACTAGCGGGGGGGCCGAGACCCAGTACTTC.

The chain couples TRBV18 to TRBJ1-6, with D unresolved. The CDR3 totals 16 residues. Trimming stripped 4 bases from V and 0 bases from J, with 10 bases between. Germline CDR1 KGHSH, CDR2 LQKENI. CDR3 loop: CASSHSSGSYNSPLHF. Written as DNA, the CDR3 is TGTGCCAGCTCACATTCGTCGGGCTCCTATAATTCACCCCTCCACTTT.

This rearrangement joins TRBV2 to TRBJ1-4; D call uncertain. V was pared by 4 bases and J by 4 bases, with 7 bases between. Germline V gene lookup returns CDR1 SNHLY and CDR2 FYNNEI. This CDR3 is built from 13 residues. The CDR3 DNA sequence: TGTGCCAGCAGTGTACGTAGTAATGAAAAACTGTTTTTT. It yields the protein CASSVRSNEKLFF. The variable domain in full, completed from reference TRBV2 and TRBJ1-4, reads EPEVTQTPSHQVTQMGQEVILRCVPISNHLYFYWYRQILGQKVEFLVSFYNNEISEKSEIFDDQFSVERPDGSNFTLKIRSTKLEDSAMYFCASSVRSNEKLFFGSGTQLSVL.

Comments on this clone: A junction end diverges from the germline sequence, so it may reflect a read error. The V gene is TRBV6-5, the J gene TRBJ1-3; D is unresolved. Germline CDR1 MNHEY, CDR2 SVGAGI. This CDR3 comprises 14 residues. CDR3 nucleotide sequence: TGTGCCAGCAGTTACCAGGCCACTGGAAGCACCATATATTTT. Its translation is CASSYQATGSTIYF.

This chain connects TRBV10-3 to TRBJ2-5; the D gene is possibly TRBD2 (6 bases). V shed 0 bases and J shed 1 base, with 9 bases lying between them. This CDR3 comprises 15 residues. Looked up from germline, CDR1 is ENHRY and CDR2 is SYGVKD. CDR3 nucleotides: TGTGCCATCAGTGAGTCGGGGGGAGTCCAAGAGACCCAGTACTTC. Residues: CAISESGGVQETQYF.

This chain joins TRBV2 and TRBJ1-3; D perhaps matches TRBD1 (5 bases). Deletions cut 7 bases from V and 0 bases from J, with 10 bases between. This CDR3 is built from 14 residues. CDR1 is SNHLY and CDR2 is FYNNEI in the germline V gene. The CDR3 coding sequence is TGTGCCAGCAAAACAGGTTTCTCTGGAAACACCATATATTTT. Translated: CASKTGFSGNTIYF.

V gene TRBV30 combines with J gene TRBJ1-2; 8 nucleotides line up with TRBD1. Losses at the gene ends were 5 bases for V and 8 bases for J; bases not matched to a gene: 10. CDR1 is GTSNPN and CDR2 is SVGIG in the germline V gene (reference sequence). The CDR3 length is 13 residues. CDR3 nucleotides: TGTGCCTGGGGACAGGGTTTGGGTACGGGCTACACCTTC. It encodes CAWGQGLGTGYTF.

This chain joins TRBV5-1 and TRBJ2-7; 7 nucleotides align to TRBD1. Germline values: CDR1 SGHRS, CDR2 YFSETQ. CDR3 length equals 15 residues. Losses at the gene ends were 3 bases for V and 0 bases for J; bases not matched to a gene: 6. The CDR3 sequence is CASSWGQPYSYEQYF. DNA of the CDR3: TGCGCCAGCAGCTGGGGACAGCCCTACTCCTACGAGCAGTACTTC. The variable domain in full, completed from reference TRBV5-1 and TRBJ2-7, reads KAGVTQTPRYLIKTRGQQVTLSCSPISGHRSVSWYQQTPGQGLQFLFEYFSETQRNKGNFPGRFSGRQFSNSRSEMNVSTLELGDSALYLCASSWGQPYSYEQYFGPGTRLTVT.

The chain uses TRBV7-2 and TRBJ2-2, with 10 bases identical to TRBD2. CDR1 and CDR2 from the germline V gene are SGHTA and FQGNSA. V shed 6 bases and J 4 bases; nucleotides not matched to a gene: 5. This CDR3 has 15 amino acids. The CDR3 nucleotides read TGTGCCAGCAGTCAGCGGGGGGGCCGCACCGGGGAGCTGTTTTTT. It translates to CASSQRGGRTGELFF.

The J gene is TRBJ2-7, the V gene TRBV2; 9 nucleotides align to TRBD2. Germline trimming cut 4 bases from V and 10 bases from J; bases unmatched to any gene: 11. Germline V gene data show CDR1 as SNHLY and CDR2 as FYNNEI. The CDR3 runs to 14 residues. CDR3 nucleotide sequence: TGTGCCAGCAGTGTGTTCGGCGGGGGGGCCGATCAGTACTTC. This sequence encodes CASSVFGGGADQYF.

J is TRBJ2-3 and V is TRBV10-2; 10 nucleotides match TRBD2. This CDR3 comprises 16 residues. Germline V lookup: CDR1 WSHSY, CDR2 SAAADI. After removal of 0 bases from V and 3 bases from J, the junction contained 3 bases not matched to a gene. CDR3 DNA sequence: TGCGCCAGCAGTGAGTCGAGCGGGGGGGCGACAGATACGCAGTATTTT. This gives the protein CASSESSGGATDTQYF.

This chain joins TRBV5-1 and TRBJ2-7; the match to TRBD2 covers 9 bases. With 4 bases clipped from V and 6 bases from J, the junction kept 8 bases outside the gene matches. From germline, CDR1 is SGHRS and CDR2 YFSETQ. The CDR3 covers 14 residues. The CDR3 DNA reads as TGCGCCAGCAGCCCTCCGGGACTAGCAAGCGAGCAGTACTTC. Protein: CASSPPGLASEQYF. The full variable domain, completed using reference TRBV5-1 and TRBJ2-7, is KAGVTQTPRYLIKTRGQQVTLSCSPISGHRSVSWYQQTPGQGLQFLFEYFSETQRNKGNFPGRFSGRQFSNSRSEMNVSTLELGDSALYLCASSPPGLASEQYFGPGTRLTVT.

CDR3 DNA: TGTGCCAGCAGCTTAGCCGAGGGCAGCCCCTACGAGCAGTACTTC. Residues: CASSLAEGSPYEQYF. V is TRBV7-8 and J is TRBJ2-7; TRBD2 might be the D (5 bases). Germline V CDR1 and CDR2: SGHVS, FQNEAQ. Trimming shortened V by 0 bases and J by 2 bases, and 11 bases separated the two germline ends. The CDR3 is 15 residues long.

Details on this clone: Different DNA sequences within this sample yield the same CDR3. Here the CDR3 reads CASSPGQRYGYTF. The CDR3, as DNA: TGTGCCAGCAGCCCCGGACAGCGCTATGGCTACACCTTC. The J gene is TRBJ1-2, the V gene TRBV7-9; TRBD1 might be the D (6 bases). V was shortened by 5 bases and J by 4 bases, with 11 bases between the two germline ends. Germline V gene data show CDR1 as SEHNR and CDR2 as FQNEAQ (reference sequence). The CDR3 is 13 amino acids.

The chain is built from TRBV5-8 and TRBJ2-1; D might be TRBD2 (5 bases). Trimming removed 0 bases from V and 15 bases from J, with 13 bases in between. CDR3 size: 12 residues. Germline-derived CDR1 and CDR2 are SGHTS and YDEGEE. The CDR3 bases are TGTGCCAGCAGCTTGGAGAGGGCCCTGCGGTTCTTC. Its protein product is CASSLERALRFF.

V gene TRBV4-1 combines with J gene TRBJ1-5; 8 nucleotides match TRBD1. This CDR3 is built from 16 residues. Germline V gene lookup returns CDR1 MGHRA and CDR2 YSYEKL. V was pared by 4 bases and J by 6 bases, with 11 bases of the junction left unmatched. The DNA of the CDR3 is TGCGCCAGCAGCCGTGGCGACAGGGGATTTGGTCAGCCCCAGCATTTT. Its translation is CASSRGDRGFGQPQHF.